The rows below give T cell receptor beta chains drawn from one sample of a study of neurological immune-mediated disorders. Using its own MiXCR run on the 5' RACE reads, TCRdb lists one record per CDR3 protein. Of roughly 61,000 distinct CDR3 sequences in the sample, more than 20% were seen once. The sequenced sample consisted of PBMCs. Receptor source: a man aged 60 to 75 with HTLV-1-associated myelopathy (HAM/TSP). CDR3s leave out the opening cysteine and the closing phenylalanine or tryptophan.

V	J	CDR3
TRBV20-1	TRBJ1-5	SASMVPRSNQPQH
TRBV9	TRBJ2-1	ASSVEPGLAEQF
TRBV6-2/TRBV6-3	TRBJ2-7	ASSYTLRGATAYEQY
TRBV5-6	TRBJ2-3	ASSLASKPLRTDTQY
TRBV5-1	TRBJ2-7	ASSLDPDYEQY
TRBV5-6	TRBJ2-5	ASSLDRGRETQY
TRBV20-1	TRBJ2-1	SARDLRGRNEQF
TRBV28	TRBJ2-7	ASSTLIYRVRTYEQY
TRBV9	TRBJ2-7	ASSEGQGVGEQY
TRBV12-3/TRBV12-4	TRBJ1-5	ASSPPGGGYQPQH
TRBV6-1	TRBJ1-5	ASTITGGGGNQPQH
TRBV5-5	TRBJ2-5	ASSRDGSGSLTQY
TRBV10-3	TRBJ1-5	AIRVDSNQPQH
TRBV5-1	TRBJ2-7	ASSFSTGVASVVRDEQY
TRBV20-1	TRBJ2-7	SASPRSYEQY
TRBV20-1	TRBJ1-1	SARDPRVNTEAF
TRBV10-3	TRBJ1-1	AITPAGGGEAF
TRBV7-6	TRBJ2-3	ASSLAGVAGVADTQY
TRBV7-9	TRBJ2-1	ASSAGQGKNEQF
TRBV5-1	TRBJ1-4	ASSFGQLGANEKLF
TRBV12-5	TRBJ2-1	ASGRIQGGAYNEQF
TRBV20-1	TRBJ2-7	SASSQAGSYEQY
TRBV6-5	TRBJ2-2	ASSYYGANTGELF
TRBV29-1	TRBJ2-5	SPWGGETQY
TRBV5-6	TRBJ1-5	ASSFTGSNQPQH
TRBV11-2	TRBJ2-5	AGQHSPRETQY
TRBV27	TRBJ2-7	ASSPRTASNGEQY
TRBV11-2	TRBJ2-2	ASSARTSGSGGELF
TRBV12-3/TRBV12-4	TRBJ2-6	ASTFRTGGSGANVLT
TRBV5-1	TRBJ2-1	ASSWGLAGGNNEQF
TRBV5-1	TRBJ1-1	ASQGDTEAF
TRBV5-6	TRBJ2-7	ASSFGLADSYEQY
TRBV5-1	TRBJ2-5	ASSRGTGAQQETQY
TRBV5-1	TRBJ2-7	ASSPGAGQTYEQY
TRBV20-1	TRBJ2-5	SASRTQSETQY
TRBV10-3	TRBJ1-5	AISDPGRGSQPQH
TRBV3-1	TRBJ2-1	ATQSGGSYNEQF